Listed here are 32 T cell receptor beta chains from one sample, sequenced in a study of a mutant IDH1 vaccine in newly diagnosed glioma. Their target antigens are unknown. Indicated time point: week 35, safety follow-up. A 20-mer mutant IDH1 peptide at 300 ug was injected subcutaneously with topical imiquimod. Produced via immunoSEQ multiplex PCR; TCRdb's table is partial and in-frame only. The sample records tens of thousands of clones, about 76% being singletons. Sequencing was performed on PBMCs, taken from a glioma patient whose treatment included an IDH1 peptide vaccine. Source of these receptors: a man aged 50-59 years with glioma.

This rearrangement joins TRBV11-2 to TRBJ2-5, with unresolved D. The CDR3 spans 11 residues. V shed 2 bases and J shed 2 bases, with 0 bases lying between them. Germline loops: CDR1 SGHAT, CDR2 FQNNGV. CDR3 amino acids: CASSLQETQYF. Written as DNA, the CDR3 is TGTGCCAGCAGCTTACAAGAGACCCAGTACTTC.

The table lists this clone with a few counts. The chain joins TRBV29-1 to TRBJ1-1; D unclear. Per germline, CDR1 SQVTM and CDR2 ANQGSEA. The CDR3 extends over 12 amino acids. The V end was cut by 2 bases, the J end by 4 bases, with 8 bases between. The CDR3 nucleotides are TGCAGCGTTGAAAGGGATAGCACTGAAGCTTTCTTT. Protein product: CSVERDSTEAFF.

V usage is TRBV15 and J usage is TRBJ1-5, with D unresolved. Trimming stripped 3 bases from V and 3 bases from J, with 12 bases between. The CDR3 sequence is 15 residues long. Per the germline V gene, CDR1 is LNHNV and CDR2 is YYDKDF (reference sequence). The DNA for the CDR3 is TGTGCCACCAGCAGGGAGCGGGCCCACAATCAGCCCCAGCATTTT. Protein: CATSRERAHNQPQHF.

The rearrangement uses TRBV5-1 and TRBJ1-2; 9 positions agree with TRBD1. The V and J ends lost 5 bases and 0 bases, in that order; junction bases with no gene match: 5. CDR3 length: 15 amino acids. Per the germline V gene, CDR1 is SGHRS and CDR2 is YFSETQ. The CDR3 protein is CASSSGQGTNYGYTF. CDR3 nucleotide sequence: TGCGCCAGCAGTTCAGGACAGGGGACTAACTATGGCTACACCTTC.

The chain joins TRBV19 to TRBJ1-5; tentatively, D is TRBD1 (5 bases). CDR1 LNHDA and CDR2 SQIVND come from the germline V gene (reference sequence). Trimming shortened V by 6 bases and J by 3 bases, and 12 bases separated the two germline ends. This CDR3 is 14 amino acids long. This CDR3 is CASRRDQHNQPQHF. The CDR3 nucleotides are TGTGCCAGTAGGCGGGACCAGCACAATCAGCCCCAGCATTTT.

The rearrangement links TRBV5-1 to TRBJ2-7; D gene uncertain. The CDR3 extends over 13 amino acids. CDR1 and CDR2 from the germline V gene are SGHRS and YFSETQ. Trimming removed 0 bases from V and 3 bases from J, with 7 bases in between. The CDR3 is CASSLDSYYEQYF. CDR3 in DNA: TGCGCCAGCAGCTTGGACAGCTACTACGAGCAGTACTTC.

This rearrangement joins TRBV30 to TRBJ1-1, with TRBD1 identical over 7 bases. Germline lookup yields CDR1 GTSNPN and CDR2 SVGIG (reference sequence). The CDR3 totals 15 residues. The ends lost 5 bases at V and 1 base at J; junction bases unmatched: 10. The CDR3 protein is CAWSRGAVRNTEAFF. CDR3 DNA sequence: TGTGCCTGGTCCAGGGGGGCGGTTCGGAACACTGAAGCTTTCTTT.

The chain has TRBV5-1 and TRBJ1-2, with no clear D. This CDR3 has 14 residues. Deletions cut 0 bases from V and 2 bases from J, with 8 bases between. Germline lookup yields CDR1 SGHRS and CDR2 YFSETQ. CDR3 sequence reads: CASSLVGNNYGYTF. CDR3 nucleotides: TGCGCCAGCAGCTTGGTTGGGAACAACTATGGCTACACCTTC. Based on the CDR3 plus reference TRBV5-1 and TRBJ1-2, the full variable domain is KAGVTQTPRYLIKTRGQQVTLSCSPISGHRSVSWYQQTPGQGLQFLFEYFSETQRNKGNFPGRFSGRQFSNSRSEMNVSTLELGDSALYLCASSLVGNNYGYTFGSGTRLTVV.

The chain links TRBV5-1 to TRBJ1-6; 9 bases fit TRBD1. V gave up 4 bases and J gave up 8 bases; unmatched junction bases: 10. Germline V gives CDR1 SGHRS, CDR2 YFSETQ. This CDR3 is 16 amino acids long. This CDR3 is CASSGGTGYRDSPLHF. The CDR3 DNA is TGCGCCAGCAGCGGCGGGACAGGGTATCGAGATTCACCCCTCCACTTT.

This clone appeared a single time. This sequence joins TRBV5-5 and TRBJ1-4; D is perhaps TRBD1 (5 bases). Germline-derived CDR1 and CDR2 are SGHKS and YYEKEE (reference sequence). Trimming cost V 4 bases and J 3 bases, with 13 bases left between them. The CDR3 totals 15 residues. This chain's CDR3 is CASSNTGTSNEKLFF. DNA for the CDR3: TGTGCCAGCAGCAATACCGGGACCTCTAATGAAAAACTGTTTTTT.

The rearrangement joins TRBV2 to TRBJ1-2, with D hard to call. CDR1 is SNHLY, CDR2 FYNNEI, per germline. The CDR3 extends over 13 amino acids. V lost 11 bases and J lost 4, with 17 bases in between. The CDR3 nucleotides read TGTGCCGATTTGACGACCAGGAGCTATGGCTACACCTTC. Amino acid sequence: CADLTTRSYGYTF.

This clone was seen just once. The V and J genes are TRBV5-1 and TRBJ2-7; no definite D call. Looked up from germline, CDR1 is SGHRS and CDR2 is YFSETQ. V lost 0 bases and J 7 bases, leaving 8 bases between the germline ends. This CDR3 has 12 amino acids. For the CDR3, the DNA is TGCGCCAGCAGCTTGGCCGGAGAAGAGCAGTACTTC. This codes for CASSLAGEEQYF.

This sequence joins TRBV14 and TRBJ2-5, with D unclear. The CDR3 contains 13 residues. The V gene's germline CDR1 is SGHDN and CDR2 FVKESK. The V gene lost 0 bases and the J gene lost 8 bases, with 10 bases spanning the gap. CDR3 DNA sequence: TGTGCCAGCAGCCAAGACCCGAGGTTAACCCAGTACTTC. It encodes CASSQDPRLTQYF. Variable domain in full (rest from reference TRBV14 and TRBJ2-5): EAGVTQFPSHSVIEKGQTVTLRCDPISGHDNLYWYRRVMGKEIKFLLHFVKESKQDESGMPNNRFLAERTGGTYSTLKVQPAELEDSGVYFCASSQDPRLTQYFGPGTRLLVL.

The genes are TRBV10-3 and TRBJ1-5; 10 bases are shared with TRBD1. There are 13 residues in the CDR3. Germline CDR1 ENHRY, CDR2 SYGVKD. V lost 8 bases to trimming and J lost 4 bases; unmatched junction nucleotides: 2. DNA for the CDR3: TGTGCCATCGGGGGACAGGGGAATCAGCCCCAGCATTTT. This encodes CAIGGQGNQPQHF.

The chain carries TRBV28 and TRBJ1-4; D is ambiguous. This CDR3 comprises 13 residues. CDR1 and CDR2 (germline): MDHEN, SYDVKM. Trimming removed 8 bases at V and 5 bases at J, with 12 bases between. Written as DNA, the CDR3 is TGTGCCAGCGGCACGGGGTACAATGAAAAACTGTTTTTT. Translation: CASGTGYNEKLFF.

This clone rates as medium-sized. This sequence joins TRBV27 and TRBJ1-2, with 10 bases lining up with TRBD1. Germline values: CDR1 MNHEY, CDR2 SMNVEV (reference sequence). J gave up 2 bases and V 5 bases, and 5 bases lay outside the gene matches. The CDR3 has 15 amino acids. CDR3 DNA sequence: TGTGCCAGCAGTGAACGGACAGGGGGGAACTATGGCTACACCTTC. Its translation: CASSERTGGNYGYTF.

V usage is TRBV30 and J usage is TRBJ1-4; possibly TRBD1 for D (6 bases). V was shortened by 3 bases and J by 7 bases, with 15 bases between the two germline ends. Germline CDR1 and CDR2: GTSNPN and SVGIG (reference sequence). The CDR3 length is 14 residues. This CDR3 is CAWSRGGDGEKLFF. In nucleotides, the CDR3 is TGTGCCTGGAGCCGAGGGGGGGATGGTGAAAAACTGTTTTTT.

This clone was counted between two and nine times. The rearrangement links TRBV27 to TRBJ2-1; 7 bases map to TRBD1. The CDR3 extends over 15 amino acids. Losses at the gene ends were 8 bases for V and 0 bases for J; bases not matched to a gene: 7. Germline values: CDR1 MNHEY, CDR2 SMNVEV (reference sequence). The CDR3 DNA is TGTGCCAGCGGGGACAGACTGAGCTCCTACAATGAGCAGTTCTTC. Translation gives CASGDRLSSYNEQFF.

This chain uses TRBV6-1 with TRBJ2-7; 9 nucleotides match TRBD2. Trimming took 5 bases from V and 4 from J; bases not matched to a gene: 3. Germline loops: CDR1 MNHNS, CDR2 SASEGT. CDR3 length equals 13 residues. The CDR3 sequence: CASSWTSDYEQYF. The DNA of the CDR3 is TGTGCCAGCAGTTGGACTAGCGATTACGAGCAGTACTTC.

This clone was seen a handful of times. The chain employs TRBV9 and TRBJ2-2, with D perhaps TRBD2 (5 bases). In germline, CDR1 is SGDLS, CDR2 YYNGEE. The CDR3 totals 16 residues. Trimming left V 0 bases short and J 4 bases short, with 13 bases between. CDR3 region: CASSVGWRTPTGELFF. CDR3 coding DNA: TGTGCCAGCAGCGTAGGGTGGCGGACTCCCACCGGGGAGCTGTTTTTT.

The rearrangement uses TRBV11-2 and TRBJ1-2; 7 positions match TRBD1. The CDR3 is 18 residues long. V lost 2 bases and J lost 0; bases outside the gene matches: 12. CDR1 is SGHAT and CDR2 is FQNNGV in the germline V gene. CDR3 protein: CASSLKSQQGPTNYGYTF. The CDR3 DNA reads TGTGCCAGCAGCTTAAAATCCCAACAGGGGCCGACTAACTATGGCTACACCTTC. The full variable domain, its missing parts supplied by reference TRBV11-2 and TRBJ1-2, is EAGVAQSPRYKIIEKRQSVAFWCNPISGHATLYWYQQILGQGPKLLIQFQNNGVVDDSQLPKDRFSAERLKGVDSTLKIQPAKLEDSAVYLCASSLKSQQGPTNYGYTFGSGTRLTVV.

For the CDR3, the DNA is TGTGCCAGCAGCTTGTTTGGCGGGTTTGAGCAGTTCTTC. Its translation is CASSLFGGFEQFF. The chain recombines TRBV5-4 with TRBJ2-1, with a possible D match to TRBD2 (5 bases). Germline CDR1 reads SGHNT; CDR2 reads YYREEE (reference sequence). The CDR3 loop spans 13 amino acids. V was cut by 1 base and J by 9 bases, with 11 bases left in between.

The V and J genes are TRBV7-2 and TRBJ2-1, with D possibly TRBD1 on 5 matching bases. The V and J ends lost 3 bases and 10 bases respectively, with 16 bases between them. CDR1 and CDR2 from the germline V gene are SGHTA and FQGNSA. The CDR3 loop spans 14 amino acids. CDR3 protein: CASSLSRPQGEQFF. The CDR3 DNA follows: TGTGCCAGCAGCTTGAGCAGGCCCCAGGGAGAGCAGTTCTTC.

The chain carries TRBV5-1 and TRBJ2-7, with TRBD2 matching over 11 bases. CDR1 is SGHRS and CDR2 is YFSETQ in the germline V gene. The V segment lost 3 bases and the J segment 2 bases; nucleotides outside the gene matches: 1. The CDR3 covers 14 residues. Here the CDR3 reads CASSSLAGAYEQYF. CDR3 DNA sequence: TGCGCCAGCAGCTCACTAGCGGGGGCCTACGAGCAGTACTTC.

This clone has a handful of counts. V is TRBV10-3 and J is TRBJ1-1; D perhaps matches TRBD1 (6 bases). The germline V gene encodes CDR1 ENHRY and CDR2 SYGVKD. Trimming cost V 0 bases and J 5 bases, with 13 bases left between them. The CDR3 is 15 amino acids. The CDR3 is CAISESGGAGTEAFF. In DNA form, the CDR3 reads TGTGCCATCAGTGAGTCGGGGGGCGCGGGGACTGAAGCTTTCTTT.

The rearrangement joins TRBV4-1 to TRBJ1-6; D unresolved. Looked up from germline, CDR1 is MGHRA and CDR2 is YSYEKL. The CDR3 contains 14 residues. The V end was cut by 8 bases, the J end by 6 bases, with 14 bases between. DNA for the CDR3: TGCGCCAGCCGGCCAACCGGGTTTAATTCACCCCTCCACTTT. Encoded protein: CASRPTGFNSPLHF.

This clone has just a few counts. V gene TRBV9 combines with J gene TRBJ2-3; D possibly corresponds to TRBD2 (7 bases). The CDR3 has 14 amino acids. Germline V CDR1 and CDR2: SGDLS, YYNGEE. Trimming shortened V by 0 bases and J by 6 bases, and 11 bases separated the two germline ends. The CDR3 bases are TGTGCCAGCAGCGTAGGGGGGGGCTGGGATACGCAGTATTTT. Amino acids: CASSVGGGWDTQYF.

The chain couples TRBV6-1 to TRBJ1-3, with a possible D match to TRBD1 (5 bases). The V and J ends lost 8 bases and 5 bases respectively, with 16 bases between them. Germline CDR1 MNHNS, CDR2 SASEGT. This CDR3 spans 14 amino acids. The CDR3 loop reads CASELAGQRNTIYF. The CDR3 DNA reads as TGTGCCAGCGAGTTGGCAGGGCAGAGAAACACCATATATTTT.

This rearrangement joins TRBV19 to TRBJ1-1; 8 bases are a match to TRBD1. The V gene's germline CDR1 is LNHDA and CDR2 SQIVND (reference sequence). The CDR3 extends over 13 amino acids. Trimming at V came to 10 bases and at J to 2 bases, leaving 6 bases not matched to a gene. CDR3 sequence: CATGGQANTEAFF. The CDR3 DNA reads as TGTGCCACGGGGGGACAGGCCAACACTGAAGCTTTCTTT.

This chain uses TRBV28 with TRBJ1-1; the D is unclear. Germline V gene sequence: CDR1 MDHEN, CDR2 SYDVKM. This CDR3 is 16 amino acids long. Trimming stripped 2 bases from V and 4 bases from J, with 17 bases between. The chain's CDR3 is CASSLRPTVRTTEAFF. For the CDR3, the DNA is TGTGCCAGCAGTTTACGACCAACCGTGCGGACCACTGAAGCTTTCTTT.

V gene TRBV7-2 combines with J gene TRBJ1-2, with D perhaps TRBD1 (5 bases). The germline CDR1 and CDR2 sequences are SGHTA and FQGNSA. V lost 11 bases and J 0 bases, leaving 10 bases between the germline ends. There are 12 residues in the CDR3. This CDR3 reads CAWGGANYGYTF. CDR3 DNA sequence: TGTGCCTGGGGGGGAGCTAACTATGGCTACACCTTC.

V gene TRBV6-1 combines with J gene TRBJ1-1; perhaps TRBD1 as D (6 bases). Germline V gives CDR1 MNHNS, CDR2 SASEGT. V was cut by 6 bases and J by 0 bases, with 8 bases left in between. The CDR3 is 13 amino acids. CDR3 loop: CASRAGVNTEAFF. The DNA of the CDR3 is TGTGCCAGCAGGGCAGGGGTGAACACTGAAGCTTTCTTT.